Each of the 29 T cell receptor beta chains below was sequenced from the same sample in a study of T cell repertoires in cytomegalovirus infection. TCRdb analysed the reads with MiXCR anew, one entry per CDR3 protein. The data hold some 560,000 distinct CDR3 sequences, with over 35% observed a single time. Their recognized antigens are unknown. Sequencing was performed on cultured PBMCs, taken from culture after CMV antigen stimulation. The receptor source for this set is a human donor in good health (CMV status not recorded). Some clones in this sample may be carry-over from other donors' samples.

The genes are TRBV6-1 and TRBJ2-2; D is unclear. Trimming stripped 1 base from V and 5 bases from J, with 11 bases between. Germline V CDR1 and CDR2: MNHNS, SASEGT. The CDR3 runs 15 residues. Written as DNA, the CDR3 is TGTGCCAGCAGTGAAGTGTTACAGAGGACCGGGGAGCTGTTTTTT. Translated: CASSEVLQRTGELFF.

The chain is built from TRBV7-9 and TRBJ2-1; a weak D match, TRBD2 (6 bases). V lost 3 bases and J lost 10, with 10 bases in between. The CDR3 is 12 residues long. Germline CDR1 reads SEHNR; CDR2 reads FQNEAQ (reference sequence). The CDR3 spells CASSFAAGEQFF. CDR3 nucleotide sequence: TGTGCCAGCAGCTTTGCGGCGGGAGAGCAGTTCTTC.

This chain links TRBV20-1 with TRBJ1-1; D may be TRBD1 (5 bases). Trimming took off 5 bases at V and 5 bases at J, with 15 bases between the two ends. The CDR3 is made up of 13 amino acids. In germline, CDR1 is DFQATT, CDR2 SNEGSKA (reference sequence). The CDR3 DNA reads as TGCAGTGCTTCGACCGGGACGGGGACTGAAGCTTTCTTT. Translated, it gives CSASTGTGTEAFF.

The chain uses TRBV19 and TRBJ2-3, with D uncertain. Germline values: CDR1 LNHDA, CDR2 SQIVND (reference sequence). This CDR3 is built from 16 residues. V lost 5 bases, J lost 8 bases, and 23 bases lay in between. The DNA for the CDR3 is TGTGCCAGTAGTCAACCCCCGGGCCTTCAACTCGGTACGCAGTATTTT. Its protein product is CASSQPPGLQLGTQYF.

This sequence joins TRBV7-9 and TRBJ2-1, with 9 bases identical to TRBD2. Losses at the gene ends were 2 bases for V and 5 bases for J; bases not matched to a gene: 7. Germline-derived CDR1 and CDR2 are SEHNR and FQNEAQ (reference sequence). The CDR3 consists of 16 residues. The CDR3 is CASSLRAGGGHNEQFF. CDR3 in DNA: TGTGCCAGCAGCTTAAGAGCGGGGGGTGGCCACAATGAGCAGTTCTTC.

The chain carries TRBV2 and TRBJ1-3; a weak D match, TRBD1 (5 bases). The CDR3 is 16 amino acids. V gave up 5 bases and J gave up 0 bases, with 14 bases separating them. Germline assignment: CDR1 SNHLY and CDR2 FYNNEI. The CDR3 protein is CASSTGTASSGNTIYF. CDR3 coding DNA: TGTGCCAGCAGTACCGGGACGGCGAGCTCTGGAAACACCATATATTTT.

This clonotype was detected a few times. The chain is built from TRBV7-8 and TRBJ2-7, with a possible D match to TRBD1 (6 bases). Germline assignment: CDR1 SGHVS and CDR2 FQNEAQ. V lost 5 bases and J lost 0, with 17 bases in between. The CDR3 covers 16 residues. CDR3 region: CASSLRGGPSSYEQYF. The CDR3 nucleotides read TGTGCCAGCAGCCTTAGAGGGGGTCCAAGCTCCTACGAGCAGTACTTC.

This clonotype was counted a few times. The chain employs TRBV12-3 or TRBV12-4 and TRBJ2-1, with 9 bases that match TRBD1. Trimming removed 3 bases from V and 6 bases from J; junction bases left unmatched: 12. The length of the CDR3 is 17 residues. The CDR3 sequence is CASSLRSPGQGSNEQFF. CDR3 sequence (DNA): TGTGCCAGCAGTTTGAGGTCACCGGGACAGGGCAGCAATGAGCAGTTCTTC.

The J gene is TRBJ2-3, the V gene TRBV11-2, with D maybe TRBD2 (5 bases). This CDR3 contains 14 residues. CDR1 is SGHAT, CDR2 FQNNGV, per germline. The V end lost 0 bases, the J end lost 3 bases, and 7 bases lay between the germline ends. CDR3 sequence: CASSLETGTDTQYF. The CDR3 DNA is TGTGCCAGCAGCTTAGAAACGGGAACAGATACGCAGTATTTT.

CDR3 DNA: TGTGCCAGCAGTTTAGTCCGAGAAGGGACAGGGCTCTTAGAGCAGTACTTC. Residues: CASSLVREGTGLLEQYF. The chain joins TRBV12-3 or TRBV12-4 to TRBJ2-7; 9 bases line up with TRBD1. This CDR3 has 17 amino acids. V trimming: 1 base; J trimming: 7 bases; junction bases outside the gene matches: 14.

The V and J genes are TRBV20-1 and TRBJ2-3; D unresolved. This CDR3 spans 15 amino acids. V gave up 0 bases and J gave up 2 bases, with 12 bases separating them. Germline V lookup: CDR1 DFQATT, CDR2 SNEGSKA (reference sequence). CDR3 residues: CSARDALWATDTQYF. In DNA, the CDR3 is TGCAGTGCTAGAGATGCGCTGTGGGCCACAGATACGCAGTATTTT.

Only a few counts were recorded for this clonotype. Here the CDR3 reads CASSQVALAANEQFF. CDR3 sequence (DNA): TGCGCCAGCAGCCAAGTAGCACTAGCGGCAAATGAGCAGTTCTTC. The chain links TRBV4-3 to TRBJ2-1; 8 nucleotides match TRBD2. This CDR3 spans 15 amino acids. Trimming at V came to 1 base and at J to 7 bases, leaving 6 bases not matched to a gene. The germline gives CDR1 LGHNA, CDR2 YSLEER.

This clonotype was recorded a few times. The chain combines TRBV7-2 with TRBJ1-6; the match to TRBD1 covers 7 bases. V shed 5 bases and J 0 bases; nucleotides not matched to a gene: 7. Germline assignment: CDR1 SGHTA and CDR2 FQGNSA. The CDR3 loop spans 17 amino acids. The CDR3 sequence is CASSPQTGSSYNSPLHF. CDR3 bases: TGTGCCAGCAGCCCACAGACAGGGAGCTCCTATAATTCACCCCTCCACTTT.

This chain links TRBV7-8 with TRBJ2-7; tentative D call: TRBD2 (6 bases). The CDR3 extends over 12 amino acids. Germline V gene sequence: CDR1 SGHVS, CDR2 FQNEAQ. V lost 3 bases and J lost 7, with 10 bases in between. The CDR3 nucleotides read TGTGCCAGCAGCTTGAACCGGGAGGAGCAGTACTTC. It translates to CASSLNREEQYF.

The chain joins TRBV7-4 to TRBJ2-5; 12 nucleotides match TRBD2. The trim removed 6 bases at V and 5 bases at J, leaving 22 bases unmatched. From germline, CDR1 is SGHVT and CDR2 SQSDAQ. The CDR3 has 20 amino acids. The CDR3 bases are TGTGCCAGCAGACCCCACCTCCAGATTCGACTAGCGGGAGAGGCTGAGACCCAGTACTTC. Translation gives CASRPHLQIRLAGEAETQYF.

V gene TRBV6-1 combines with J gene TRBJ2-5, with 10 bases identical to TRBD1. This CDR3 has 15 residues. Germline assignment: CDR1 MNHNS and CDR2 SASEGT. V shed 6 bases, J shed 3 bases, and the junction held 7 bases outside the gene matches. In DNA form, the CDR3 reads TGTGCCAGCAGGGAAAGGACAGGGGGAAAAGAGACCCAGTACTTC. As protein: CASRERTGGKETQYF.

This clonotype was observed a few times. The chain employs TRBV27 and TRBJ2-1, with 10 bases identical to TRBD2. Trimming at V came to 2 bases and at J to 9 bases, leaving 10 bases not matched to a gene. The CDR3 covers 16 residues. Germline V lookup: CDR1 MNHEY, CDR2 SMNVEV (reference sequence). CDR3 nucleotides: TGTGCCAGCAGTTTAGGGGTGGTAGCGGGAGGTGGTGAGCAGTTCTTC. It encodes CASSLGVVAGGGEQFF.

The chain joins TRBV6-6 to TRBJ2-1, with 8 bases fitting TRBD2. The CDR3 sequence is 18 residues long. Trimming at V came to 0 bases and at J to 7 bases, leaving 14 bases not matched to a gene. Looked up from germline, CDR1 is MNHNY and CDR2 is SVGAGI (reference sequence). CDR3 amino acids: CASSYSRGAGAAGNEQFF. The CDR3 nucleotides read TGTGCCAGCAGTTACTCGAGGGGAGCGGGGGCCGCGGGGAATGAGCAGTTCTTC.

This clonotype was observed a handful of times. The rearrangement links TRBV7-8 to TRBJ2-2; 9 nucleotides align to TRBD1. Germline V CDR1 and CDR2: SGHVS, FQNEAQ. Germline trimming cut 5 bases from V and 4 bases from J; bases unmatched to any gene: 8. There are 16 residues in the CDR3. Written as DNA, the CDR3 is TGTGCCAGCAGCCGACAGGGGACAGGGACCACCGGGGAGCTGTTTTTT. It is translated as CASSRQGTGTTGELFF.

In its sample, this clonotype was seen many times. J is TRBJ2-7 and V is TRBV7-2; TRBD1 might be the D (5 bases). CDR3 length: 16 amino acids. Trimming stripped 4 bases from V and 4 bases from J, with 20 bases between. Germline loops: CDR1 SGHTA, CDR2 FQGNSA. DNA for the CDR3: TGTGCCAGCAGCTCGCTTTTGGGGCTAGTGGGGTACGAGCAGTACTTC. Translating it yields CASSSLLGLVGYEQYF.

V and J are TRBV6-1 and TRBJ2-3, with TRBD2 matching over 9 bases. Per germline, CDR1 MNHNS and CDR2 SASEGT. Losses at the gene ends were 5 bases for V and 0 bases for J; bases not matched to a gene: 18. This CDR3 region has 20 residues. CDR3 loop: CASSYPPGSGSSSSTDTQYF. The CDR3 coding sequence is TGTGCCAGCAGTTACCCCCCTGGTAGCGGGAGTTCCTCTAGCACAGATACGCAGTATTTT.

Details on this clonotype: A read error may be the cause here, since a much bigger clone is one base away. Because it lacks the conserved phenylalanine or tryptophan at the end, this CDR3 is likely a read error. The chain carries TRBV7-2 and TRBJ1-3; no reliable D call. The V and J ends lost 5 bases and 2 bases respectively, with 7 bases between them. The CDR3 covers 13 residues. Germline V gives CDR1 SGHTA, CDR2 FQGNSA. The CDR3 DNA reads as TGTGCCAGCAGCCCCCTTGCTGGAAACACCATATATTAT. The encoded protein is CASSPLAGNTIYY.

The chain recombines TRBV19 with TRBJ1-4; D may be TRBD1 (5 bases). The CDR3 loop spans 14 amino acids. CDR1 and CDR2 from the germline V gene are LNHDA and SQIVND (reference sequence). Trimming took off 3 bases at V and 7 bases at J, with 12 bases between the two ends. CDR3 region: CASSITGAAEKLFF. CDR3 nucleotides: TGTGCCAGTAGTATTACCGGGGCTGCTGAAAAACTGTTTTTT.

The chain has TRBV3-1 and TRBJ2-1; D is perhaps TRBD1 or TRBD2 (6 bases each). CDR3 length: 15 amino acids. Germline V gene data show CDR1 as LGHDT and CDR2 as YNNKEL (reference sequence). Trimming took off 0 bases at V and 4 bases at J, with 10 bases between the two ends. Here the CDR3 reads CASSQDRGRYNEQFF. The CDR3 DNA sequence: TGTGCCAGCAGCCAAGATCGGGGGCGTTACAATGAGCAGTTCTTC.

This clonotype was observed a handful of times. The chain employs TRBV12-5 and TRBJ2-2, with D possibly matching TRBD2 (5 bases). Germline CDR1 LGHNT, CDR2 FRNRAP. Between the trimmed V and J ends, which lost 7 bases and 6 bases, there was a span of 9 bases. This CDR3 has 12 amino acids. CDR3 bases: TGTGCTAGTGCCGTTAGCGCCGGGGAGCTGTTTTTT. It is translated as CASAVSAGELFF.

The CDR3 DNA reads TGTGCCAGCAGTGTACAGGGCATGAACACTGAAGCTTTCTTT. Protein: CASSVQGMNTEAFF. The V gene is TRBV12-3 or TRBV12-4, the J gene TRBJ1-1, with D perhaps TRBD1 (6 bases). The germline V and J ends were trimmed by 5 bases and 0 bases, with 10 bases remaining between them. This CDR3 contains 14 residues.

This clonotype has only a few counts. The rearrangement joins TRBV28 to TRBJ2-3; D not resolved. V was pared by 4 bases and J by 0 bases, with 23 bases between. The CDR3 sequence is 19 residues long. Looked up from germline, CDR1 is MDHEN and CDR2 is SYDVKM. CDR3 region: CASSSLRDRYKPSTDTQYF. DNA of the CDR3: TGTGCCAGCAGTTCACTCCGCGACCGCTACAAGCCGAGCACAGATACGCAGTATTTT.

A few counts support this clonotype. V is TRBV7-2 and J is TRBJ2-2; D remains unclear. CDR3 length: 15 amino acids. Germline V CDR1 and CDR2: SGHTA, FQGNSA. The ends were cut back, 5 bases at V and 5 bases at J, with 15 bases in the middle. This CDR3 is CASSRLGMGTGELFF. CDR3 nucleotides: TGTGCCAGCAGCCGACTGGGTATGGGAACCGGGGAGCTGTTTTTT.

V and J are TRBV2 and TRBJ2-5, with TRBD2 identical over 13 bases. Germline CDR1 SNHLY, CDR2 FYNNEI. The CDR3 covers 15 residues. Losses at the gene ends were 6 bases for V and 6 bases for J; bases not matched to a gene: 7. Written as DNA, the CDR3 is TGTGCCAGCAGCGACACTAGCGGGAGGGGAAAGACCCAGTACTTC. Its translation is CASSDTSGRGKTQYF.